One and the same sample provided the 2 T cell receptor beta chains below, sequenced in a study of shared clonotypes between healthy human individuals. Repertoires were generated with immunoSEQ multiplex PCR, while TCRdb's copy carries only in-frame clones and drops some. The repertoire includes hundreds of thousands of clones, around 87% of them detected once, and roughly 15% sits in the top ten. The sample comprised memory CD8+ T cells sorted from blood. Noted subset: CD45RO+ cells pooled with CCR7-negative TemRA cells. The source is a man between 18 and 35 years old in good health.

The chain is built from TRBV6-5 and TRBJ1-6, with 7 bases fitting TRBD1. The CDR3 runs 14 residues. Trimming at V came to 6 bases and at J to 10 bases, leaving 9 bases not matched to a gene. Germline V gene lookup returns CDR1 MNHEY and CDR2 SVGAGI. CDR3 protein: CASSGWTGESPLHF. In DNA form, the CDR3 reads TGTGCCAGCAGCGGATGGACAGGAGAATCACCCCTCCACTTT.

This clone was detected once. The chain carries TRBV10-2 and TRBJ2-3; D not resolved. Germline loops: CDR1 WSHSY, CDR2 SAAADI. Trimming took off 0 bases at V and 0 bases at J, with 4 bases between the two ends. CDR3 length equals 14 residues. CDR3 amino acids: CASSESGSTDTQYF. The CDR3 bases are TGCGCCAGCAGTGAGTCGGGGAGCACAGATACGCAGTATTTT.